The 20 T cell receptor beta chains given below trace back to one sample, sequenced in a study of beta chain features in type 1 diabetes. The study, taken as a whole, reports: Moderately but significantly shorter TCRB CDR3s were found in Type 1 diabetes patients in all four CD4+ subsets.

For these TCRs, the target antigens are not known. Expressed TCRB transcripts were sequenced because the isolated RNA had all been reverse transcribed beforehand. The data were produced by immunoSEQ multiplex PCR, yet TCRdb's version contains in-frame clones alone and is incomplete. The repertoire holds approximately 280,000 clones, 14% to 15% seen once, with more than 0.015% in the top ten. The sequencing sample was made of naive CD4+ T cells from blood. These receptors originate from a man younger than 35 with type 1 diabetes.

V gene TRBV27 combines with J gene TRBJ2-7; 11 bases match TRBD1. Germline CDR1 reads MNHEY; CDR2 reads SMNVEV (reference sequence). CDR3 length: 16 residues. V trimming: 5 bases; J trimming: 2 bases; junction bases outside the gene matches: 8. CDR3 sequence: CASSLRDRGSPYEQYF. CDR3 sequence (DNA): TGTGCCAGCAGTCTCAGGGACAGGGGGAGCCCCTACGAGCAGTACTTC.

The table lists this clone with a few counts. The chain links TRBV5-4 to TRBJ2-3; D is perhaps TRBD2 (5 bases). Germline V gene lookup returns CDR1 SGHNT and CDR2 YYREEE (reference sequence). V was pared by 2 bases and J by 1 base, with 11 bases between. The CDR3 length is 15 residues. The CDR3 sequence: CASSFPGSGTDTQYF. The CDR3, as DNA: TGTGCCAGCAGCTTCCCGGGGTCGGGCACAGATACGCAGTATTTT.

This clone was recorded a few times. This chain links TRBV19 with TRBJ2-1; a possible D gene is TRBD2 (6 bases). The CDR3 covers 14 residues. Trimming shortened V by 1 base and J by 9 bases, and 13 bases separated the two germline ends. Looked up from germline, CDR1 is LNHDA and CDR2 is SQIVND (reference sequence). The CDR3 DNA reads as TGTGCCAGTAGTATAGCCGGTAGCGGTAGTGAGCAGTTCTTC. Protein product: CASSIAGSGSEQFF.

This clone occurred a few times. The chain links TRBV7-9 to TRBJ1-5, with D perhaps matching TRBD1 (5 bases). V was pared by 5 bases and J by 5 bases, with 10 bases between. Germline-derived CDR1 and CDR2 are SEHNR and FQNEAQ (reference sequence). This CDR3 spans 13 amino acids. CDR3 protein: CASSVDSYQPQHF. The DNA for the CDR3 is TGTGCCAGCAGCGTTGACAGTTATCAGCCCCAGCATTTT. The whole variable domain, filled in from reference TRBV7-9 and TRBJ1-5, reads DTGVSQNPRHKITKRGQNVTFRCDPISEHNRLYWYRQTLGQGPEFLTYFQNEAQLEKSRLLSDRFSAERPKGSFSTLEIQRTEQGDSAMYLCASSVDSYQPQHFGDGTRLSIL.

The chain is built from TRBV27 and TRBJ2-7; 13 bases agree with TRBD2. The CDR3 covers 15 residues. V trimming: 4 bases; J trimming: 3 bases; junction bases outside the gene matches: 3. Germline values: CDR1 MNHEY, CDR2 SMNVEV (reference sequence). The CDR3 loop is CASSSGLAGVYEQYF. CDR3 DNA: TGTGCCAGCAGTTCAGGACTAGCGGGGGTCTACGAGCAGTACTTC.

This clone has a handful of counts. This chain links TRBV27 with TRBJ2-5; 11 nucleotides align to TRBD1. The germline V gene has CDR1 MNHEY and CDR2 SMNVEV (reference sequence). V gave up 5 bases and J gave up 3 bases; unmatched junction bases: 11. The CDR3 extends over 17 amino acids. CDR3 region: CASSQQSPGQGEETQYF. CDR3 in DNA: TGTGCCAGCAGTCAGCAGAGTCCGGGACAGGGGGAAGAGACCCAGTACTTC.

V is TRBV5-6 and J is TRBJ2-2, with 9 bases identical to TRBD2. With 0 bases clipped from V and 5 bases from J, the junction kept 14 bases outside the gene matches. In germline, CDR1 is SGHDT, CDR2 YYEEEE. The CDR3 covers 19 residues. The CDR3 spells CASSLGPLGLAGHTGELFF. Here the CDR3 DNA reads TGTGCCAGCAGCTTGGGACCCCTCGGGCTAGCGGGACATACCGGGGAGCTGTTTTTT.

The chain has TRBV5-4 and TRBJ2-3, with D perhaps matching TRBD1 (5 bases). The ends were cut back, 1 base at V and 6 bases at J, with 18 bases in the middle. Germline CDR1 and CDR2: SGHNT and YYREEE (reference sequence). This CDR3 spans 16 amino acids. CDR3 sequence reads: CASSLSQGYSMDTQYF. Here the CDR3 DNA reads TGTGCCAGCAGCTTGAGTCAGGGCTACTCCATGGATACGCAGTATTTT.

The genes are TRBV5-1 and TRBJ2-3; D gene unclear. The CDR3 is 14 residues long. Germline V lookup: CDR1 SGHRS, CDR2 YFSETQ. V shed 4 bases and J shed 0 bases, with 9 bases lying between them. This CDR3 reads CASSISTSTDTQYF. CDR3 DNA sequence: TGCGCCAGCAGCATTAGCACCAGCACAGATACGCAGTATTTT. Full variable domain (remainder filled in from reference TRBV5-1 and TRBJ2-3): KAGVTQTPRYLIKTRGQQVTLSCSPISGHRSVSWYQQTPGQGLQFLFEYFSETQRNKGNFPGRFSGRQFSNSRSEMNVSTLELGDSALYLCASSISTSTDTQYFGPGTRLTVL.

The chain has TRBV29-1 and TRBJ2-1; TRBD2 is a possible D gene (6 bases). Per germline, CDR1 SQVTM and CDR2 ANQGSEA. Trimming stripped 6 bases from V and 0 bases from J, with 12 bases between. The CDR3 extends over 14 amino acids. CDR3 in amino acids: CSVGGGLSYNEQFF. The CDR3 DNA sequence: TGCAGCGTGGGGGGTGGACTCTCCTACAATGAGCAGTTCTTC.

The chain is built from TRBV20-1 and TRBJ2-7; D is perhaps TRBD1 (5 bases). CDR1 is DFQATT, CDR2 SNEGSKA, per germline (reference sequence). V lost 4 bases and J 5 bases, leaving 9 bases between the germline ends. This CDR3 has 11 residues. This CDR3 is CSAKGHDEQYF. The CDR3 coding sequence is TGCAGTGCTAAGGGGCACGACGAGCAGTACTTC.

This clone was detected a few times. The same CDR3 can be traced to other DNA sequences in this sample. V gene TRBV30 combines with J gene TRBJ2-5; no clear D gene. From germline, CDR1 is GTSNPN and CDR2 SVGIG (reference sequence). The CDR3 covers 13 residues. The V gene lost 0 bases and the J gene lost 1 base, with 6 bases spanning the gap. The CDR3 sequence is CAWSVLSQETQYF. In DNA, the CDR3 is TGTGCCTGGAGTGTCCTATCCCAAGAGACCCAGTACTTC.

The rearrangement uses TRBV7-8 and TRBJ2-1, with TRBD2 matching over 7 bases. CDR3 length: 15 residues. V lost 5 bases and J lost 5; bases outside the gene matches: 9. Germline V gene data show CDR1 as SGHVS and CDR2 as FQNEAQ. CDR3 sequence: CASSSTGGLNNEQFF. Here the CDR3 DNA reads TGTGCCAGCAGCAGTACGGGAGGTCTTAACAATGAGCAGTTCTTC.

CDR3 coding DNA: TGTGCCAGCAGGACAGGGTACAATGAGCAGTTCTTC. The encoded protein is CASRTGYNEQFF. J is TRBJ2-1 and V is TRBV2, with 7 bases aligning to TRBD1. With V trimmed by 6 bases and J by 4 bases, 0 bases remained unmatched. This CDR3 is built from 12 residues. In germline, CDR1 is SNHLY, CDR2 FYNNEI.

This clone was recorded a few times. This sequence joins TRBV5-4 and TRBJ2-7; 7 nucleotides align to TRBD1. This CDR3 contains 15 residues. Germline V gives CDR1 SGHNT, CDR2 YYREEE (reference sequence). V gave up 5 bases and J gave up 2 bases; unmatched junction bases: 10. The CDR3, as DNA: TGTGCCAGCAGACCGATAAGGGACAGTCCCTACGAGCAGTACTTC. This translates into CASRPIRDSPYEQYF.

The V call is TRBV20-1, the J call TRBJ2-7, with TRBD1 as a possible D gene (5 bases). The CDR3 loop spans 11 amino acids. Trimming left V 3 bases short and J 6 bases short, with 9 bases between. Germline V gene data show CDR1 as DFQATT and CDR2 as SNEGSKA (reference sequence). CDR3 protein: CSARGPGEQYF. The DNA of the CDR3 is TGCAGTGCTAGGGGGCCTGGCGAGCAGTACTTC.

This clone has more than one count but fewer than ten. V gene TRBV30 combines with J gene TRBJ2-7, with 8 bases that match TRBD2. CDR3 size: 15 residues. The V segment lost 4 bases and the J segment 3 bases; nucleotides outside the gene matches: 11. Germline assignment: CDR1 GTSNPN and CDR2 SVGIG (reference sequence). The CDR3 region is CAWNGARGDLYEQYF. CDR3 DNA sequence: TGTGCCTGGAACGGGGCGCGGGGGGACCTCTACGAGCAGTACTTC.

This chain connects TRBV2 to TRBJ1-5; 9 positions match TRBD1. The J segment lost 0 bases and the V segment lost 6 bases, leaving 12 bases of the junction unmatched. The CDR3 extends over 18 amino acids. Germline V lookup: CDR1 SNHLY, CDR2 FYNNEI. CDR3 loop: CASSPKGQGLYSNQPQHF. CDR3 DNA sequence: TGTGCCAGCAGCCCTAAGGGACAGGGCCTATATAGCAATCAGCCCCAGCATTTT. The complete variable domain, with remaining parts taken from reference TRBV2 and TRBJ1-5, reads EPEVTQTPSHQVTQMGQEVILRCVPISNHLYFYWYRQILGQKVEFLVSFYNNEISEKSEIFDDQFSVERPDGSNFTLKIRSTKLEDSAMYFCASSPKGQGLYSNQPQHFGDGTRLSIL.

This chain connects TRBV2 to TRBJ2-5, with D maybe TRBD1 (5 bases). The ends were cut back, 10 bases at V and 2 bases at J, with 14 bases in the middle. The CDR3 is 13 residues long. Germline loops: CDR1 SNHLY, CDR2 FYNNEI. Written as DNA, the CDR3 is TGTGCCACCCAACGACAGATACAAGAGACCCAGTACTTC. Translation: CATQRQIQETQYF. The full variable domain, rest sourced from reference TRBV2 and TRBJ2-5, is EPEVTQTPSHQVTQMGQEVILRCVPISNHLYFYWYRQILGQKVEFLVSFYNNEISEKSEIFDDQFSVERPDGSNFTLKIRSTKLEDSAMYFCATQRQIQETQYFGPGTRLLVL.

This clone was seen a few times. The CDR3 DNA follows: TGCGCCAGCAGCCCAATGACAGGGGGAAGCTACGAGCAGTACTTC. It yields the protein CASSPMTGGSYEQYF. V is TRBV5-1 and J is TRBJ2-7; 9 positions match TRBD1. Germline CDR1 and CDR2: SGHRS and YFSETQ. The CDR3 length is 15 residues. The J segment lost 3 bases and the V segment lost 4 bases, leaving 8 bases of the junction unmatched.